The 3 T cell receptor beta chains presented below share a single source sample, sequenced in a study of CD4 T cells in relation to SARS-CoV-2 and coronaviruses. The unexposed donors gave CD4+ T cells in about 2011-2018, prior to COVID-19. Isolation of CD4+ T cells took place after nine to ten days in culture. These receptors' targets are unknown. Measured with immunoSEQ multiplex PCR; TCRdb has only the in-frame clones, and not every one. The repertoire holds approximately 20,000 clones, with 76% as singletons. The sequencing input was CD4+ T cells from PBMCs, cultured in vitro. These receptors were taken from a human donor in good health.

The chain is built from TRBV2 and TRBJ1-1; TRBD1 matches 7 bases. CDR1 and CDR2 (germline): SNHLY, FYNNEI. The V segment lost 6 bases and the J segment 1 base; nucleotides outside the gene matches: 5. The CDR3 length is 14 residues. The CDR3 DNA is TGTGCCAGCAGCGACAGGGTTTCGAACACTGAAGCTTTCTTT. Translating gives CASSDRVSNTEAFF.

V usage is TRBV5-1 and J usage is TRBJ2-3; TRBD1 matches 10 bases. Germline values: CDR1 SGHRS, CDR2 YFSETQ. The V and J ends lost 4 bases and 4 bases, in that order; junction bases with no gene match: 6. The CDR3 contains 15 residues. As DNA, the CDR3 is TGCGCCAGCAGCCCTCCCGGACAGGGGGCAGATACGCAGTATTTT. It translates to CASSPPGQGADTQYF.

As concerns this clone: The junction differs from germline at one of its ends, possibly a read error. The chain combines TRBV2 with TRBJ2-4, with 14 bases fitting TRBD2. CDR1 and CDR2 (germline): SNHLY, FYNNEI. This CDR3 contains 15 residues. The CDR3 DNA reads as TGTGCCAGCAGCCCCGGGACTAGCGGGAGCCACGGTGGGGACTTC. Translating gives CASSPGTSGSHGGDF.